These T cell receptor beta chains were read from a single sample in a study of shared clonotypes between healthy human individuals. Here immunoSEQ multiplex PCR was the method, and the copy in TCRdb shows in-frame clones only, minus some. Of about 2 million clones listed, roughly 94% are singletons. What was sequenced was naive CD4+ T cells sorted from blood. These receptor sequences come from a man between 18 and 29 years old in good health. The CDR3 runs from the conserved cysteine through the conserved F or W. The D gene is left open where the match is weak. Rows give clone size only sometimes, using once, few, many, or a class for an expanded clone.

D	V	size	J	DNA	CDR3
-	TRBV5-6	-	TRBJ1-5	TGTGCCAGCAGCTTGGTGGGCCAGCCCCAGCATTTT	CASSLVGQPQHF
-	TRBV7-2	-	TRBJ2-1	TGTGCCAGCAGCTTCAATAGCGGTAATGAGCAGTTCTTC	CASSFNSGNEQFF
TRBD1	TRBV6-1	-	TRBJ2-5	TGTGCCGGAGCCGAAACAGGGGGATTTAAGACCCAGTACTTC	CAGAETGGFKTQYF
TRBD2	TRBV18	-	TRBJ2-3	TGTGCCAGCTCACCCCTAGCGGGCCCTAGCACAGATACGCAGTATTTT	CASSPLAGPSTDTQYF
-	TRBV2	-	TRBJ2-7	TGTGCCAGCTCCGAGTCCGGCTCCTACGAGCAGTACTTC	CASSESGSYEQYF
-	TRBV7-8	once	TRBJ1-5	TGTGCCAGCAGCCCCTCAGGGACCCCAAAATGGCAGCCCCAGCATTTT	CASSPSGTPKWQPQHF
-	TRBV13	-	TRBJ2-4	TGTGCCAGCAGCTTATCTGGACGGGTATTAGCCAAAAACATTCAGTACTTC	CASSLSGRVLAKNIQYF
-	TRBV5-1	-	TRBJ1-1	TGCGCCAGCAGCATGAGGACGGTGAACACTGAAGCTTTCTTT	CASSMRTVNTEAFF
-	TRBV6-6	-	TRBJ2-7	TGTGCCAGCAGCCAACCGGGACATGGGTCCTACGAGCAGTACTTC	CASSQPGHGSYEQYF
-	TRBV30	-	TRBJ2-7	TGTGCCTGGAGTCCGTCCGGGAGAGCCGACTCCTACGAGCAGTACTTC	CAWSPSGRADSYEQYF
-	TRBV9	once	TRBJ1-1	TGTGCCAGCAGCGCCCAGGGGAGGGGCACTGAAGCTTTCTTT	CASSAQGRGTEAFF
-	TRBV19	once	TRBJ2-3	TGTGCCAGTAGTATAATAGGGTTAGATACGCAGTATTTT	CASSIIGLDTQYF
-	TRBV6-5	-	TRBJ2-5	TGTGCCAGCAGTTATTCCGGCGAACCTGGGACCCAGTACTTC	CASSYSGEPGTQYF
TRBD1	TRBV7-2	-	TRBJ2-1	TGTGCCAGCAGCTCCCAGACAGGGGCGAGAAATGAGCAGTTCTTC	CASSSQTGARNEQFF
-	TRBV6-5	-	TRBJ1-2	TGTGCCACCCACAGGGATTATGGCTACACCTTC	CATHRDYGYTF
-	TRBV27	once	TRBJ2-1	TGTGCCAGCAGTTTATGGAATAATGAGCAGTTCTTC	CASSLWNNEQFF
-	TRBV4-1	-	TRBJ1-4	TGCGCCAGCAGCCAAGATTCACGAACTAATGAAAAACTGTTTTTT	CASSQDSRTNEKLFF
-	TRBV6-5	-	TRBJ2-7	TGTGCCAGCAGTCGGAGTGGGGCTAACTACGAGCAGTACTTC	CASSRSGANYEQYF
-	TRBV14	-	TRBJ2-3	TGTGCCAGCAGCCAAGTTCCTAATACGCAGTATTTT	CASSQVPNTQYF
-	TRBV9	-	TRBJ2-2	TGTGCCAGCAGCCGGTTGCAGGAAAACGGGGAGCTGTTTTTT	CASSRLQENGELFF
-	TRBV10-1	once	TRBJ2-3	TGCGCCAGCAGTCCCTCGGGGGGCACAGATACGCAGTATTTT	CASSPSGGTDTQYF
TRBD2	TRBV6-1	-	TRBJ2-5	TGTGCCAGCAGTGGCGGGACTAGCGGATCACCCGCGCGGACCCAGTACTTC	CASSGGTSGSPARTQYF
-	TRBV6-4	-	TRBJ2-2	TGTGCCAGCAGTTATGCAGACACCGGGGAGCTGTTTTTT	CASSYADTGELFF
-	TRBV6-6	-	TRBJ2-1	TGTGCCAGCATCTCATCGGGTGTTACCTACAATGAGCAGTTCTTC	CASISSGVTYNEQFF
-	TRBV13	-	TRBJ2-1	TGTGCCAGCAGTCGGGGCCCCGGACAGCGAAATGAGCAGTTCTTC	CASSRGPGQRNEQFF
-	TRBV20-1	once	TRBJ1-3	TGTGGAGAATTGCCGGGAAACACCATATATTTT	CGELPGNTIYF
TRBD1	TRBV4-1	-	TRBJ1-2	TGCGCCAGCAGCCCCCCCCTGAGGGGACAGGGGGCTCCTAACTATGGCTACACCTTC	CASSPPLRGQGAPNYGYTF
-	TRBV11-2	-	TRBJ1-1	TGTGCCAGCAGCTTAGACAAGGGCACTGAAGCTTTCTTT	CASSLDKGTEAFF
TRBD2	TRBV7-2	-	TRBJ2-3	TGTGCCAGCAGACGGACTAGCGGTACAGATACGCAGTATTTT	CASRRTSGTDTQYF
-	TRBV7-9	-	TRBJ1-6	TGTGCCAGCAGCTTCACAGGGAGAGGTTCACCCCTCCACTTT	CASSFTGRGSPLHF
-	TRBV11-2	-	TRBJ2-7	TGTGCCAGCACCAATGGACCCTACGAGCAGTACTTC	CASTNGPYEQYF
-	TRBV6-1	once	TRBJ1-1	TGTGCCAGCAGCTCTACCATGAACACTGAAGCTTTCTTT	CASSSTMNTEAFF
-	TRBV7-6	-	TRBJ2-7	TGTGCCAGCAGCTTATACCGAGATTACGAGCAGTACTTC	CASSLYRDYEQYF
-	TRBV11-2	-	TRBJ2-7	TGTGCCAGCAGCTTAGACGCAGGAGCCTCCTACGAGCAGTACTTC	CASSLDAGASYEQYF
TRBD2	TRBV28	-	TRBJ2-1	TGTGCCAGCAGTTCCAGCGGGGGGCGGTACAATGAGCAGTTCTTC	CASSSSGGRYNEQFF
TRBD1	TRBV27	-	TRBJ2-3	TGTGCCAGCAGTTTAGTGAGGGGGCGAAGCACAGATACGCAGTATTTT	CASSLVRGRSTDTQYF